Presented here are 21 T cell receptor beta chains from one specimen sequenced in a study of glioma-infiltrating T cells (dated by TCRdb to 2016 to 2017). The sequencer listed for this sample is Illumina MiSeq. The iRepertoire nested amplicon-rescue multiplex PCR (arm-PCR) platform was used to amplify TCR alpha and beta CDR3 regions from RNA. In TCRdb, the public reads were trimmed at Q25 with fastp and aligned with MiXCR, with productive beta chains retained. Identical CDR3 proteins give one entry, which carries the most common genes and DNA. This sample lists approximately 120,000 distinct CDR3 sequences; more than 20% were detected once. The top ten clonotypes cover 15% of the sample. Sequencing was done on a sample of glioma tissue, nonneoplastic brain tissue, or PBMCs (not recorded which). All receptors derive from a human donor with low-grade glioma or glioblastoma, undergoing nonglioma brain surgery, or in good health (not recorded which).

The chain's CDR3 is CASSASLAPGEQYF. CDR3 bases: TGTGCCAGCAGCGCCTCACTCGCCCCGGGTGAGCAGTACTTC. V is TRBV9 and J is TRBJ2-7; D gene ambiguous. Germline CDR1 is SGDLS and CDR2 is YYNGEE. V dropped 3 bases and J dropped 7 bases, with 17 bases sitting between them. This CDR3 contains 14 residues.

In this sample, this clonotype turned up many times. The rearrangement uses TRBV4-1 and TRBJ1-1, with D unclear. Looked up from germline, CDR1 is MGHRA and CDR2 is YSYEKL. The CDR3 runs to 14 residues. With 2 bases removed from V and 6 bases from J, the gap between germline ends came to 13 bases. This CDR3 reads CASSQPGRYAEAFF. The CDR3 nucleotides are TGCGCCAGCAGCCAACCGGGTAGGTACGCTGAAGCTTTCTTT.

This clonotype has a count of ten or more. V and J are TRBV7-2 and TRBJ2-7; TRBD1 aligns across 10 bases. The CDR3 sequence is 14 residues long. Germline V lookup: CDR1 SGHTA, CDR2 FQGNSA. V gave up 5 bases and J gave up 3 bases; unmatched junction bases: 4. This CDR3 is CASSTGTGVYEQYF. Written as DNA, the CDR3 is TGTGCCAGCAGCACCGGGACAGGGGTCTACGAGCAGTACTTC.

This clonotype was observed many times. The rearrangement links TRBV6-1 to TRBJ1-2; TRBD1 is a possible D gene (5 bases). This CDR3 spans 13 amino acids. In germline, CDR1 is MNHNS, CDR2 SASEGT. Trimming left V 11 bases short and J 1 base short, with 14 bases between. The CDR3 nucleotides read TGTGCCGTTAGCGGGACGGTTAACTATGGCTACACCTTC. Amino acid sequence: CAVSGTVNYGYTF.

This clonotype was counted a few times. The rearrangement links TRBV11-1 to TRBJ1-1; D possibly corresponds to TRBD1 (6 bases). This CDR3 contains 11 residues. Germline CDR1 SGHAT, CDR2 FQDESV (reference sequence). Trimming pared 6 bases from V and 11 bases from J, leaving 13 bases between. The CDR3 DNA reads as TGTGCCAGCAGTTCAGGGGTACGCGCTTTCTTT. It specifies CASSSGVRAFF.

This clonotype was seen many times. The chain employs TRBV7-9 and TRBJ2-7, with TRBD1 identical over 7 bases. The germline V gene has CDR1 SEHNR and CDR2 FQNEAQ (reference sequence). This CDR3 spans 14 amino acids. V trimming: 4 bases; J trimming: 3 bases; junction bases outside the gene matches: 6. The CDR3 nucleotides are TGTGCCAGCAGCTATTCAGGGGGAATCTACGAGCAGTACTTC. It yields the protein CASSYSGGIYEQYF. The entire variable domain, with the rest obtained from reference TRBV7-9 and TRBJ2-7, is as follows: DTGVSQNPRHKITKRGQNVTFRCDPISEHNRLYWYRQTLGQGPEFLTYFQNEAQLEKSRLLSDRFSAERPKGSFSTLEIQRTEQGDSAMYLCASSYSGGIYEQYFGPGTRLTVT.

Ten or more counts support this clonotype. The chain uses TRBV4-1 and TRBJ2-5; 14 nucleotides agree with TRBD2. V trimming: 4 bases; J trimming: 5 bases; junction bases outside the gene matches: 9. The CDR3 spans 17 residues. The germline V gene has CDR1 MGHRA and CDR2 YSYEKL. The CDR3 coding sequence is TGCGCCAGCAGCCCAAGACTAGCGGGAGGGCCCTCGGAGACCCAGTACTTC. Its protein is CASSPRLAGGPSETQYF.

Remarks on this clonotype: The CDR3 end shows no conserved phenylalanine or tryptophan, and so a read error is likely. The CDR3 DNA reads TGTGCCAGCTCCCGACTAGCGGGACCCTACGAGCAGTACTCC. This encodes CASSRLAGPYEQYS. The V gene is TRBV7-3, the J gene TRBJ2-7, with 11 nucleotides matching TRBD2. Germline V gene lookup returns CDR1 SGHTA and CDR2 FQGTGA. Germline trimming cut 8 bases from V and 2 bases from J; bases unmatched to any gene: 5. CDR3 length: 14 residues.

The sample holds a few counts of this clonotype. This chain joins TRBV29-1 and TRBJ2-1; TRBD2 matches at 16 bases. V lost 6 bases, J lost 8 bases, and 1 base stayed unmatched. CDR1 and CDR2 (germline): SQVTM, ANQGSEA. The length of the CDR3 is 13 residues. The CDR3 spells CSVGTSGGDEQFF. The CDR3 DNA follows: TGCAGCGTGGGGACTAGCGGGGGGGATGAGCAGTTCTTC.

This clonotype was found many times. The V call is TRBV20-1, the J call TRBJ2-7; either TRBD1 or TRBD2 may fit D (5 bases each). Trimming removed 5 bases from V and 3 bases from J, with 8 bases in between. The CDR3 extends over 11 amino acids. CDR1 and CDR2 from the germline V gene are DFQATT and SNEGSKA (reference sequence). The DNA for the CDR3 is TGCAGTGCTGGGACCCTCTACGAGCAGTACTTC. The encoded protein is CSAGTLYEQYF.

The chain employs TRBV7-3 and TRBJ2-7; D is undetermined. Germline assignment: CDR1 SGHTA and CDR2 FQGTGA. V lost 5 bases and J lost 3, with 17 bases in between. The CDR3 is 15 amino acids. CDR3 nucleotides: TGTGCCAGCAGCCAACTGGCGTGCTTGGGCTACGAGCAGTACTTC. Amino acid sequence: CASSQLACLGYEQYF. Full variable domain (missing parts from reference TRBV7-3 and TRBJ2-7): GAGVSQTPSNKVTEKGKYVELRCDPISGHTALYWYRQSLGQGPEFLIYFQGTGAADDSGLPNDRFFAVRPEGSVSTLKIQRTERGDSAVYLCASSQLACLGYEQYFGPGTRLTVT.

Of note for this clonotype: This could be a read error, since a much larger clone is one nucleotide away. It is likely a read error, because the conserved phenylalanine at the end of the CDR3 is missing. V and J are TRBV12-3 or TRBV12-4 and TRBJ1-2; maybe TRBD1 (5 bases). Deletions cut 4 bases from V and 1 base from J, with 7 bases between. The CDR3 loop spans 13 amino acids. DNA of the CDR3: TGTGCCAGCAGTTGGGGGGGTAACTATGGCTACACCTTA. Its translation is CASSWGGNYGYTL.

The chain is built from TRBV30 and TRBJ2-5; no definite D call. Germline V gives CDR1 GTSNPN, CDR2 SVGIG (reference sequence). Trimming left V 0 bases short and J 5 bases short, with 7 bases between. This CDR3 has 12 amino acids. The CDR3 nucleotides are TGTGCCTGGAGTGTCAGTTACGAGACCCAGTACTTC. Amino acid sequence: CAWSVSYETQYF.

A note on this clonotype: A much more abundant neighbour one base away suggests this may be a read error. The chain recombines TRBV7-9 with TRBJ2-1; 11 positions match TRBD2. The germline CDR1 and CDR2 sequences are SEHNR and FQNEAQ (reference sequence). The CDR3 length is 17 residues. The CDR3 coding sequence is TGTGCCAGCAGCTTAGAACTAGCGGGAGCTTCCTACGATGAGCAGTTCTTC. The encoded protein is CASSLELAGASYDEQFF.

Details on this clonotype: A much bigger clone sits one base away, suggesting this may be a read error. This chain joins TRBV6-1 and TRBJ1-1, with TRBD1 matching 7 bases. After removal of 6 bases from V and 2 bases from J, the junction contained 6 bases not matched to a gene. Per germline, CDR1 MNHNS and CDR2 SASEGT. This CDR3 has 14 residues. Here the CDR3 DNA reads TGTGCCAGCAGCCGTAGGACAGGCAACACTGAAGCTTTCTTT. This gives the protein CASSRRTGNTEAFF.

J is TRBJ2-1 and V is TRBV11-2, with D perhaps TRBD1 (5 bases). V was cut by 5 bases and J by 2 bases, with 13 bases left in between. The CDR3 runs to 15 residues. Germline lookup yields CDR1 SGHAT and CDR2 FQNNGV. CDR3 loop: CASSPTGIPYNEQFF. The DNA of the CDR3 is TGTGCCAGCAGCCCAACAGGTATTCCCTACAATGAGCAGTTCTTC.

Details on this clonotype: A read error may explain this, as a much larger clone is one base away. As DNA, the CDR3 is TGTGCCAGCAGTGAATACGAGGATAGCAATCAGCCCCAGCATTTT. Translating it yields CASSEYEDSNQPQHF. The genes are TRBV2 and TRBJ1-5, with D unclear. V was pared by 2 bases and J by 0 bases, with 8 bases between. This CDR3 comprises 15 residues. Germline CDR1 is SNHLY and CDR2 is FYNNEI.

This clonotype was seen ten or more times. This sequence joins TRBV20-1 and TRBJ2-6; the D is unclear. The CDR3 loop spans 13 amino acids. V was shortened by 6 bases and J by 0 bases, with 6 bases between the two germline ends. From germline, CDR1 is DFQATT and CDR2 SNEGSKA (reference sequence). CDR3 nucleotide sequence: TGCAGTGCGAGGACCTCTGGGGCCAACGTCCTGACTTTC. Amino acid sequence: CSARTSGANVLTF.

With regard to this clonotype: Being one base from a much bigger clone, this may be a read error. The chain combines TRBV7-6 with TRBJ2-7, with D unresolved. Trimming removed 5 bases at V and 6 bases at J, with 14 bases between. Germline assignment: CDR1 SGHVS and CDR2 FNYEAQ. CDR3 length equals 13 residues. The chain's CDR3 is CASSLKWWGEQYF. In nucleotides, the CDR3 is TGTGCCAGCAGCCTCAAATGGTGGGGCGAGCAGTACTTC.

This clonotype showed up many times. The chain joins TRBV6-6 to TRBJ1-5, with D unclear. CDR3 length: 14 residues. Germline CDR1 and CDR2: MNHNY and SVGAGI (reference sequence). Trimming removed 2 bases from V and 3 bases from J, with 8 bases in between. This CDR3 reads CASSYGSLNQPQHF. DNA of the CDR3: TGTGCCAGCAGTTACGGGTCCCTCAATCAGCCCCAGCATTTT.

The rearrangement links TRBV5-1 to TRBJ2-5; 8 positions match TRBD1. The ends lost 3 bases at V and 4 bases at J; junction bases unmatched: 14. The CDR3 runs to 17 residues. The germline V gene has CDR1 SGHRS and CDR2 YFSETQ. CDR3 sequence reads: CASSSGQGPNQGETQYF. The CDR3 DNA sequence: TGCGCCAGCAGCTCCGGACAGGGCCCCAACCAAGGAGAGACCCAGTACTTC. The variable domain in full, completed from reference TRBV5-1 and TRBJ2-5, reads KAGVTQTPRYLIKTRGQQVTLSCSPISGHRSVSWYQQTPGQGLQFLFEYFSETQRNKGNFPGRFSGRQFSNSRSEMNVSTLELGDSALYLCASSSGQGPNQGETQYFGPGTRLLVL.